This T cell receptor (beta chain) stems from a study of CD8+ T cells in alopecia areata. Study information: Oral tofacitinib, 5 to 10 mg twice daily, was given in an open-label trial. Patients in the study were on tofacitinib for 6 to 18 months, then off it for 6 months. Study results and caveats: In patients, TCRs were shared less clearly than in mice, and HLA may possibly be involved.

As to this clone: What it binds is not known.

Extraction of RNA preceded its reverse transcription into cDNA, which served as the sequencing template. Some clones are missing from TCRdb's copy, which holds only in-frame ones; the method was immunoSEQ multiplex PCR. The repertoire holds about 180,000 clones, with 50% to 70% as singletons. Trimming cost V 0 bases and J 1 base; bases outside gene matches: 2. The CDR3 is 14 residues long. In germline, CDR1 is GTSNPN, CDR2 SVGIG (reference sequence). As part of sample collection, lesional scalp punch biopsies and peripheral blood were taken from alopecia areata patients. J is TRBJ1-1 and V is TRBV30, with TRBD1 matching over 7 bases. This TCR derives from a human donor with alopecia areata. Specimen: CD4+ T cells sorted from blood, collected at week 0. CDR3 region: CAWSVRTGNTEAFF. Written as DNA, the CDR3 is TGTGCCTGGAGTGTAAGGACAGGGAACACTGAAGCTTTCTTT.